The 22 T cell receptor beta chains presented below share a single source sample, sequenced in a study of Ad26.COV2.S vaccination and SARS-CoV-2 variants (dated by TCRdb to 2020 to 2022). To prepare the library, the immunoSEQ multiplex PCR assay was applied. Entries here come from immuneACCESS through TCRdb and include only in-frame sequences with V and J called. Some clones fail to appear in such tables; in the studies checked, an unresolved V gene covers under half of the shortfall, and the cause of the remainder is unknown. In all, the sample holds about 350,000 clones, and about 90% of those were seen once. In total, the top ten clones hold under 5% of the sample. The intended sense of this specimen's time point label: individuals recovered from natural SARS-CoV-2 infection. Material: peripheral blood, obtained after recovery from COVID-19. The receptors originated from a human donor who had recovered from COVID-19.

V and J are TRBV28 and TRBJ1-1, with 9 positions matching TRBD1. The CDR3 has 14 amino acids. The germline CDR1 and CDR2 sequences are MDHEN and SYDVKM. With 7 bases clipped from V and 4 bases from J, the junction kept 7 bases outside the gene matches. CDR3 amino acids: CASNAGTGFTEAFF. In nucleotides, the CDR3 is TGTGCCAGCAACGCCGGGACAGGGTTCACTGAAGCTTTCTTT.

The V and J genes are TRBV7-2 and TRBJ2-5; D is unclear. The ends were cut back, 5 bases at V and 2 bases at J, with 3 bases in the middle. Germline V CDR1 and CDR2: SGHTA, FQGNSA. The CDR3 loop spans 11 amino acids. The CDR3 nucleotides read TGTGCCAGCAGCGGTCAAGAGACCCAGTACTTC. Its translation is CASSGQETQYF.

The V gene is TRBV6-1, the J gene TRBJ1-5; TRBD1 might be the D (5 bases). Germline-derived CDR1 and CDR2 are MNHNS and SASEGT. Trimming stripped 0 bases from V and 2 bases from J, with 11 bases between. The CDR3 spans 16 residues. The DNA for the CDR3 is TGTGCCAGCAGTGAAGCCGGAGGGACGGGCAATCAGCCCCAGCATTTT. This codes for CASSEAGGTGNQPQHF.

The CDR3 bases are TGTGCCAGCAGCCCAGGACCCGATTCACCCCTCCACTTT. The encoded protein is CASSPGPDSPLHF. This sequence joins TRBV11-3 and TRBJ1-6; D gene ambiguous. Germline V gene lookup returns CDR1 SGHNT and CDR2 YENEEA. There are 13 residues in the CDR3. Trimming stripped 5 bases from V and 8 bases from J, with 10 bases between.

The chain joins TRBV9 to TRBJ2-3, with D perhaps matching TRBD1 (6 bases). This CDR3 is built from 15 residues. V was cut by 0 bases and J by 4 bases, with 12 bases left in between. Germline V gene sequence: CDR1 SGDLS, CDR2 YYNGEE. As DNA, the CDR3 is TGTGCCAGCAGCGTAGGGGCAGGGGTGGCAGATACGCAGTATTTT. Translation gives CASSVGAGVADTQYF.

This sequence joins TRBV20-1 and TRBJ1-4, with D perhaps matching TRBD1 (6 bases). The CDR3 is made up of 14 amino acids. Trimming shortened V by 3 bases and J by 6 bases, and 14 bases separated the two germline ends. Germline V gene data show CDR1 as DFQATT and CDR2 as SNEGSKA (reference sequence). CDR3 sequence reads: CSASGGGGYEKLFF. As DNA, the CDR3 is TGCAGTGCTAGTGGGGGGGGCGGGTATGAAAAACTGTTTTTT.

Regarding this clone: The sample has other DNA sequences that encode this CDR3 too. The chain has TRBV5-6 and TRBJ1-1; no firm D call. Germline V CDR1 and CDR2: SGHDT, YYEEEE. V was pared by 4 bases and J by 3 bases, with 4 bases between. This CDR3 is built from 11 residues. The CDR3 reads CASSLYTEAFF. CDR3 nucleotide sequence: TGTGCCAGCAGCCTCTACACTGAAGCTTTCTTT.

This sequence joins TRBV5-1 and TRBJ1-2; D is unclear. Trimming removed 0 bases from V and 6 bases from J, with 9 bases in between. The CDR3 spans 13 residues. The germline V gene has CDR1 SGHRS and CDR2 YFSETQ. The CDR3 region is CASSLDSYDGYTF. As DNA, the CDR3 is TGCGCCAGCAGCTTGGACAGCTACGATGGCTACACCTTC. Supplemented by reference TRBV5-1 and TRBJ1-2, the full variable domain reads KAGVTQTPRYLIKTRGQQVTLSCSPISGHRSVSWYQQTPGQGLQFLFEYFSETQRNKGNFPGRFSGRQFSNSRSEMNVSTLELGDSALYLCASSLDSYDGYTFGSGTRLTVV.

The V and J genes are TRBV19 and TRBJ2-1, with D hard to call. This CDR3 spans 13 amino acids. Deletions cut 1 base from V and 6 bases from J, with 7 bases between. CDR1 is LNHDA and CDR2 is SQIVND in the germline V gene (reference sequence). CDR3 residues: CASSIGVANEQFF. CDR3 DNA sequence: TGTGCCAGTAGTATAGGGGTAGCCAATGAGCAGTTCTTC.

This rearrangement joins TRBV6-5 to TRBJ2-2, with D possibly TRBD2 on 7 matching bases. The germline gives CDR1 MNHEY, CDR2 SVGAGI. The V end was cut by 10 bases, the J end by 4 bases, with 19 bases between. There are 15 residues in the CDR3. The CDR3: CATISGGLSTGELFF. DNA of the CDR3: TGTGCCACTATCTCGGGGGGCTTGAGCACCGGGGAGCTGTTTTTT.

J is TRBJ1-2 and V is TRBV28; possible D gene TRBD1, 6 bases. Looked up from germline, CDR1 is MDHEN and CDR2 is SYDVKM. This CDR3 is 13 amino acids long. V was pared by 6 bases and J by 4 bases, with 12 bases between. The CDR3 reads CASRDTGPYGYTF. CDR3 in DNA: TGTGCCAGCAGAGATACAGGGCCCTATGGCTACACCTTC.

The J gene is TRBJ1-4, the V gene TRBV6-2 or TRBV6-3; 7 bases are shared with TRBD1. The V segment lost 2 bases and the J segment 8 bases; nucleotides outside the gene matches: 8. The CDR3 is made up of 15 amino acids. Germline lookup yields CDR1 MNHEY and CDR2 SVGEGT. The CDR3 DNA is TGTGCCAGCAGTTACGCTACAGGGGCTGGGGAAAAACTGTTTTTT. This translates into CASSYATGAGEKLFF.

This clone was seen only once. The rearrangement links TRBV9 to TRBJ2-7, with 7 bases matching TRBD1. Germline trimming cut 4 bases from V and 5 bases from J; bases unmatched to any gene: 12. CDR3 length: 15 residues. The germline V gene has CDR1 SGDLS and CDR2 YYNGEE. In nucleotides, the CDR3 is TGTGCCAGCAGCATACGCAGACAGGGTGAGAACGAGCAGTACTTC. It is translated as CASSIRRQGENEQYF.

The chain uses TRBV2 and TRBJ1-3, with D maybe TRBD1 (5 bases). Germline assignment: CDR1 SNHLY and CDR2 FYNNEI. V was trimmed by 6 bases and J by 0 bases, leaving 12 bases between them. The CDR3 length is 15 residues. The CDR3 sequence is CASRGTPDSGNTIYF. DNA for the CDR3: TGTGCCAGCAGGGGGACCCCTGACTCTGGAAACACCATATATTTT.

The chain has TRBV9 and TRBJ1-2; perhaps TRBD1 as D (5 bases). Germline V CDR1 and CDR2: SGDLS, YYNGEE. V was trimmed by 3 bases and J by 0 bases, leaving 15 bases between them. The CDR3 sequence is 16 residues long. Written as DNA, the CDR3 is TGTGCCAGCAGCGCCCGACAGAGCCCGGCTAACTATGGCTACACCTTC. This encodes CASSARQSPANYGYTF.

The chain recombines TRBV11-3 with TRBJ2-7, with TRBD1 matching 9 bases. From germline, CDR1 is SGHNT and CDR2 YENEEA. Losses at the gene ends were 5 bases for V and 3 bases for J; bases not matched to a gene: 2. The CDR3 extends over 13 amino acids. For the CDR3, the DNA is TGTGCCAGCAGCACGGGACAGGGCTACGAGCAGTACTTC. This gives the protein CASSTGQGYEQYF.

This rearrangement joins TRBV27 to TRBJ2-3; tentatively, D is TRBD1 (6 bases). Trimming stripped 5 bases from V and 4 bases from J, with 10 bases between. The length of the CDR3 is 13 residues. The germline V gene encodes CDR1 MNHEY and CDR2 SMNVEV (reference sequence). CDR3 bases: TGTGCCAGCAGTGCCTACAGGGCAGATACGCAGTATTTT. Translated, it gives CASSAYRADTQYF.

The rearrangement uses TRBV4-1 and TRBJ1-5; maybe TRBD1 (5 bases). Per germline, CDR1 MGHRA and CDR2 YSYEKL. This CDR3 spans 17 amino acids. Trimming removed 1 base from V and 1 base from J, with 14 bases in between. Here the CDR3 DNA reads TGCGCCAGCAGCCAAGGGCGGGGGGGATCGAGCAATCAGCCCCAGCATTTT. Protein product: CASSQGRGGSSNQPQHF.

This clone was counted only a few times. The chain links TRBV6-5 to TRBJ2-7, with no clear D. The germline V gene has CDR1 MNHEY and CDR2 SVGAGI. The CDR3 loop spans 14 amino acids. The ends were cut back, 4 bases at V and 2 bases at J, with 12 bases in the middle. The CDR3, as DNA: TGTGCCAGCAGTTTATTCGGCGGAACCTACGAGCAGTACTTC. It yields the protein CASSLFGGTYEQYF.

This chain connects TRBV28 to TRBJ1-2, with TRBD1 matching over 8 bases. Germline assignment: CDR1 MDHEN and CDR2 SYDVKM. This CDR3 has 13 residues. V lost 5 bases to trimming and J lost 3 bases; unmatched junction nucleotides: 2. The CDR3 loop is CASSQGADYGYTF. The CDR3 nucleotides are TGTGCCAGCAGTCAGGGGGCGGACTATGGCTACACCTTC.

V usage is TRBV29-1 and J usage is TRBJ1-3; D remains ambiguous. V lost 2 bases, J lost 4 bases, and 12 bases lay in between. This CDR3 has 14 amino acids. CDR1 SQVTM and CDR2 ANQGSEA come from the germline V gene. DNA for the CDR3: TGCAGCGTTGAAATTGGTAATCAGGGAAACACCATATATTTT. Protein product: CSVEIGNQGNTIYF. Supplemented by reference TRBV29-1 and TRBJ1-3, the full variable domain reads SAVISQKPSRDICQRGTSLTIQCQVDSQVTMMFWYRQQPGQSLTLIATANQGSEATYESGFVIDKFPISRPNLTFSTLTVSNMSPEDSSIYLCSVEIGNQGNTIYFGEGSWLTVV.

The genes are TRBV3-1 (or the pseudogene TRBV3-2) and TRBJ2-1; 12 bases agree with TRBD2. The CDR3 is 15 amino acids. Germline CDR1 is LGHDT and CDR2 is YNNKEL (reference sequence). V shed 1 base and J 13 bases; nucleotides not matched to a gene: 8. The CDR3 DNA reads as TGTGCCAGCAGCCAAGGCGGGGGACTAGCGGGCTTACAGTTCTTC. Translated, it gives CASSQGGGLAGLQFF.